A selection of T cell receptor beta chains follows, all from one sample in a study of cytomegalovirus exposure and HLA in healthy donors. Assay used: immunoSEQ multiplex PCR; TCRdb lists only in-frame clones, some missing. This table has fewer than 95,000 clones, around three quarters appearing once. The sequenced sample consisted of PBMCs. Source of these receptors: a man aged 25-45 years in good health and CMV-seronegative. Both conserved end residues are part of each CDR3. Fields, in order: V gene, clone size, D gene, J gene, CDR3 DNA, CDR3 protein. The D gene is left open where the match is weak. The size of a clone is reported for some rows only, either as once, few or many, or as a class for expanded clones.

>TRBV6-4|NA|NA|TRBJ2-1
TGTGCCAGCAGCTCTAGACTTAACAATGAGCAGTTCTTC
CASSSRLNNEQFF
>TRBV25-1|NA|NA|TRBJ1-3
TGTGCCAGCAGTGTGGCGGCTGGAAACACCATATATTTT
CASSVAAGNTIYF
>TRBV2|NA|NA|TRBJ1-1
TGTGCCAGCAGTGGACAGAGGACTGAAGCTTTCTTT
CASSGQRTEAFF
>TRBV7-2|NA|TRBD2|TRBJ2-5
TGTGCCAGCAGCTTACATTCGAGGACTAGGTCTCAGACCCAGTACTTC
CASSLHSRTRSQTQYF
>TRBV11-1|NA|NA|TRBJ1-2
TGTGCCAGCAGCTTAGACCAGGGCCATGGCTACACCTTC
CASSLDQGHGYTF
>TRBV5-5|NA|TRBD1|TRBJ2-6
TGTGCCAGCAGCCAGACAGGGGTAGGGGCCAACGTCCTGACTTTC
CASSQTGVGANVLTF
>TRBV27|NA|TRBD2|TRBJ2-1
TGTGCCAGCATTGGGACTAGCCGACACCCCTACAATGAGCAGTTCTTC
CASIGTSRHPYNEQFF
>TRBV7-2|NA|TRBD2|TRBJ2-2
TGTGCCAGCAGCTTACGGACTAGCGCGGCCGGGGAGCTGTTTTTT
CASSLRTSAAGELFF
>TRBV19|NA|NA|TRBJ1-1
TGTGCCAGTAGTGGGGGGGGGCCTGCTTTCTTT
CASSGGGPAFF
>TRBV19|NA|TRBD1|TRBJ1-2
TGTGCCAGTAGTAGTCCAGACAGGGGCTATGGCTACACCTTC
CASSSPDRGYGYTF
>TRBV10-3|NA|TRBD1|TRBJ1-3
TGTGCCATCAGTGAGCCCCCCGGGACAGGGAGATCGGGGGGAAACACCATATATTTT
CAISEPPGTGRSGGNTIYF
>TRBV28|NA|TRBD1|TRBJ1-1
TGTGCCAGCAGGGTGCATCAGGGGGCTGGTTCCACTGAAGCTTTCTTT
CASRVHQGAGSTEAFF
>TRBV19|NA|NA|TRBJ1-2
TGTGCCAGTAGTATTGCGGGGGACAAAGTGCGAGGCTACACCTTC
CASSIAGDKVRGYTF
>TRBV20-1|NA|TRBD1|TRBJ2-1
TGCAGTGCTGGACAGGGGAATGAGCAGTTCTTC
CSAGQGNEQFF
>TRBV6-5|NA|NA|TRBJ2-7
TGTGCCAGCAGTTACAACTTTGTAAACTTC
CASSYNFVNF
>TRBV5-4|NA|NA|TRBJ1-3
TGTGCCAGCGGACATTCAGGAAACACCATATATTTT
CASGHSGNTIYF
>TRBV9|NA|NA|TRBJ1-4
TGTGCCAGCAGCGCGGGTGTTGGTAATGAAAAACTGTTTTTT
CASSAGVGNEKLFF
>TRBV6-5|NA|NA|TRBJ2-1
TGTGCCAGCAGTTATAGTAACAGCTACAATGAGCAGTTCTTC
CASSYSNSYNEQFF
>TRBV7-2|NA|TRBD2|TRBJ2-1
TGTGCCAGCAGCTTAATAGCGGCGGGGGGGTACAATGAGCAGTTCTTC
CASSLIAAGGYNEQFF
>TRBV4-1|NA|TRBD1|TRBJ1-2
TGCGCCAGCAGCCAAGGTAGAGGGGGCACCTATGGCTACACCTTC
CASSQGRGGTYGYTF
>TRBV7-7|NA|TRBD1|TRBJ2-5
TGTGCCAGCAGCTTAGACAGGGGACAAGAGACCCAGTACTTC
CASSLDRGQETQYF
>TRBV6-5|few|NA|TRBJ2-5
TGTGCCAGCAGGGGCAGACAAGAGACCCAGTACTTC
CASRGRQETQYF
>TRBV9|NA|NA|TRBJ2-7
TGTGCCAGCAGCCCGCAGAGGGAGGCCGTAGACGAGCAGTACTTC
CASSPQREAVDEQYF
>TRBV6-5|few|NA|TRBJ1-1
TGTGCCAGCAGTTACGGGGCCGTCCCCTCCACTGAAGCTTTCTTT
CASSYGAVPSTEAFF
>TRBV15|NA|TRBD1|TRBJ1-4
TGTGCCACCAGCAGAGACGGGACAGGGTATGAAAAACTGTTTTTT
CATSRDGTGYEKLFF
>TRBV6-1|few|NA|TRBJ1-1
TGTGCCAGCAGTGTCGTCGCGCACACTGAAGCTTTCTTT
CASSVVAHTEAFF
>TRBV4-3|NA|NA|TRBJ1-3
TGCGCCAGCAGCCAAGTAGTATCTGGAAACACCATATATTTT
CASSQVVSGNTIYF
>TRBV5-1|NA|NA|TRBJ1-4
TGCGCCCCAGAGGTCCAGCAGCGCGGTGAAAAACTGTTTTTT
CAPEVQQRGEKLFF
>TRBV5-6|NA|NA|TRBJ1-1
TGTGCCAGCAGCCCGGGTATAGGCACTGAAGCTTTCTTT
CASSPGIGTEAFF
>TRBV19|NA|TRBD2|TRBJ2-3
TGTGCCAGTAGTATAGATATGGGACTAGCGGGAGTCAGCACAGATACGCAGTATTTT
CASSIDMGLAGVSTDTQYF
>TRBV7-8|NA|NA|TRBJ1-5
TGTGCCAGCAGCTTCTGGGGGGAGGGACGGTACAATCAGCCCCAGCATTTT
CASSFWGEGRYNQPQHF
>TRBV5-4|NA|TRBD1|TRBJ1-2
TGTGCCAGCAGCTTGGGAGCAGGGGGCGCTGACTATGGCTACACCTTC
CASSLGAGGADYGYTF
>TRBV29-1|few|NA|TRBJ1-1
TGCAGCGCCATCTGGGGGGGGAACACTGAAGCTTTCTTT
CSAIWGGNTEAFF
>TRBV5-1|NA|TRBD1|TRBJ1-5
TGCGCCAGCAGCGCCGGGACAGGCCTTGGTCAGCCCCAGCATTTT
CASSAGTGLGQPQHF
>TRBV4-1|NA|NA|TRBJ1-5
TGCGCCAGCAGCTTCCGCATAGGCAGGCCCGATCAGCCCCAGCATTTT
CASSFRIGRPDQPQHF
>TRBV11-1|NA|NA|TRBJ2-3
TGTGCCAGCAGCTTAGTTAGTCAGCTAGCCAGGGATACGCAGTATTTT
CASSLVSQLARDTQYF
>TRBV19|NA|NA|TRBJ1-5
TGTGCCAGTAGTATTTCTCCAGGGATAAGTTTGCAGCCCCAGCATTTT
CASSISPGISLQPQHF
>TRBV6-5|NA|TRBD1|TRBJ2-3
TGTGCCAGCAGTTCCGGGACAGGGTATTTCACAGATACGCAGTATTTT
CASSSGTGYFTDTQYF